This T cell receptor beta chain was retrieved from a study of blood T cell repertoires in COVID-19. The data were produced by immunoSEQ multiplex PCR, yet TCRdb's version contains in-frame clones alone and is incomplete. The sample consists of about 250,000 clones, 70% to 90% of them appearing once. The germline gives CDR1 SQVTM, CDR2 ANQGSEA. Trimming left V 0 bases short and J 0 bases short, with 27 bases between. The CDR3 length is 21 residues. This clone was detected only once. Self-reported history from a screening survey and questionnaire set each donor's cohort. This sequence was found in a woman under 40 who had recovered from COVID-19. This chain joins TRBV29-1 and TRBJ2-1, with D perhaps TRBD2 (8 bases). Sequenced sample: PBMCs or T cells enriched from blood (not recorded which). The CDR3 protein is CSVEDLRQGGRLASSYNEQFF. DNA for the CDR3: TGCAGCGTTGAAGACCTCCGACAGGGCGGGAGGCTGGCGAGCTCCTACAATGAGCAGTTCTTC.